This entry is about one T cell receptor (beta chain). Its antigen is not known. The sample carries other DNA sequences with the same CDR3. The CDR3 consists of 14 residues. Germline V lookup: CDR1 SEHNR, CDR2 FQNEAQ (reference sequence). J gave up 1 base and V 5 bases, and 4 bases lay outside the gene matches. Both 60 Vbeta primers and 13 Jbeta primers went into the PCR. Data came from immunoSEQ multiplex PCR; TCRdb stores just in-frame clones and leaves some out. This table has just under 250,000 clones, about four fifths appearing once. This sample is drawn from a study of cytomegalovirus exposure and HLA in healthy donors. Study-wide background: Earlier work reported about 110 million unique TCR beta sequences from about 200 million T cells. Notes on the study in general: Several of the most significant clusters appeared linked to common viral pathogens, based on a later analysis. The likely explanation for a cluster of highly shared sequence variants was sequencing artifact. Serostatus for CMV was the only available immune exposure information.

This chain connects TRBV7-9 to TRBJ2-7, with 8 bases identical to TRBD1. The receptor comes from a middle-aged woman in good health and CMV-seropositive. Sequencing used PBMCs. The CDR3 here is CASSPRTGSYEQYF. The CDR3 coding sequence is TGTGCCAGCAGCCCACGGACAGGGTCCTACGAGCAGTACTTC.